This TCR beta chain was sequenced for a study of blood T cell repertoires in COVID-19. For the study at large: Sites in the United States, Italy and Spain provided acute and convalescent COVID-19 samples. Sample material is recorded as cDNA or gDNA derived from T cells, B-cell-depleted T cells, or PBMCs.

Per the original methods: For nucleated cells, counts were estimated from reference gene primer amplification. Clones were read by immunoSEQ multiplex PCR, and TCRdb kept only the in-frame ones, dropping some. From that table come the V and J calls and clone size; the DNA was used to work out D and trimming. The sample holds some 150,000 clones, about 86% seen once. The CDR3 contains 14 residues. V shed 6 bases and J 1 base; nucleotides not matched to a gene: 4. CDR1 is ENHRY and CDR2 is SYGVKD in the germline V gene. This clone occurred once. The receptor's source is a woman aged 60 to 75 with acute or convalescent COVID-19. What was sequenced was peripheral blood. V and J are TRBV10-3 and TRBJ1-1, with TRBD1 identical over 8 bases. The CDR3 loop is CAIRRQGKNTEAFF. The CDR3 region has the DNA TGTGCCATCAGGAGACAGGGGAAGAACACTGAAGCTTTCTTT.